The 13 T cell receptor beta chains in this list originate from one sample, sequenced in a study of T cell responses to AZD1222 COVID-19 vaccine. Sequencing was performed with immunoSEQ multiplex PCR; in TCRdb, only in-frame clones are kept and a portion is missing. The sample carries 75,000 to 95,000 clones, about 90% recorded once. Material: peripheral blood, obtained on day 0 of MenACWY control vaccination. The origin of the receptors is an adult in good health.

J is TRBJ2-3 and V is TRBV11-2, with 10 bases that match TRBD2. Unmatched junction bases numbered 8, after V lost 5 bases and J lost 9 bases. Looked up from germline, CDR1 is SGHAT and CDR2 is FQNNGV. The CDR3 spans 14 residues. CDR3 amino acids: CASSVLAGEGTQYF. The CDR3 nucleotides are TGTGCCAGCAGCGTCCTAGCGGGAGAAGGGACGCAGTATTTT.

The CDR3 here is CASSNGGWEIYGYTF. The DNA of the CDR3 is TGTGCCAGCAGCAACGGGGGGTGGGAAATCTATGGCTACACCTTC. The rearrangement joins TRBV21-1 to TRBJ1-2. TRBV21-1 is assigned pseudogene status. This CDR3 contains 15 residues.

V usage is TRBV4-1 and J usage is TRBJ1-5, with D tentatively TRBD1 (6 bases). CDR3 length: 15 residues. Germline CDR1 reads MGHRA; CDR2 reads YSYEKL. The V and J ends lost 0 bases and 3 bases respectively, with 9 bases between them. The CDR3 region is CASSQDGQINQPQHF. CDR3 sequence (DNA): TGCGCCAGCAGCCAAGATGGACAGATCAATCAGCCCCAGCATTTT.

The V call is TRBV24-1, the J call TRBJ2-2; 7 bases align to TRBD1. The J segment lost 3 bases and the V segment lost 8 bases, leaving 5 bases of the junction unmatched. CDR3 length equals 14 residues. Per the germline V gene, CDR1 is KGHDR and CDR2 is SFDVKD. Written as DNA, the CDR3 is TGTGCCACCACCGGGACAGACTACACCGGGGAGCTGTTTTTT. It specifies CATTGTDYTGELFF.

The chain employs TRBV18 and TRBJ2-1, with 7 bases matching TRBD2. The CDR3 runs to 15 residues. The V gene end was trimmed by 5 bases and the J gene end by 6 bases; junction bases not matched to a gene: 10. Germline loops: CDR1 KGHSH, CDR2 LQKENI. CDR3 amino acids: CASSAGDANINEQFF. CDR3 bases: TGTGCCAGCTCAGCGGGAGACGCTAATATCAATGAGCAGTTCTTC.

V is TRBV2 and J is TRBJ1-1; D not resolved. The CDR3 covers 13 residues. Per the germline V gene, CDR1 is SNHLY and CDR2 is FYNNEI. The ends were cut back, 3 bases at V and 1 base at J, with 6 bases in the middle. The CDR3 DNA reads as TGTGCCAGCAGTGAGGCACCGAACACTGAAGCTTTCTTT. Protein product: CASSEAPNTEAFF.

CDR3 region: CASSANGVGTDTQYF. In DNA form, the CDR3 reads TGTGCCAGTAGTGCGAACGGGGTGGGCACAGATACGCAGTATTTT. This chain joins TRBV19 and TRBJ2-3; D may be TRBD2 (5 bases). The CDR3 length is 15 residues. Trimming removed 5 bases at V and 1 base at J, with 13 bases between. Germline V gene sequence: CDR1 LNHDA, CDR2 SQIVND (reference sequence).

V and J are TRBV5-1 and TRBJ1-6; D is unclear. Trimming shortened V by 0 bases and J by 0 bases, and 7 bases separated the two germline ends. This CDR3 comprises 16 residues. The V gene's germline CDR1 is SGHRS and CDR2 YFSETQ. The DNA of the CDR3 is TGCGCCAGCAGCTTGGGGGTGACCTCCTATAATTCACCCCTCCACTTT. Translation: CASSLGVTSYNSPLHF.

The CDR3 protein is CASSYRGREQFF. In DNA, the CDR3 is TGTGCCAGCAGTTACAGGGGGCGTGAGCAGTTCTTC. V and J are TRBV6-2 or TRBV6-3 and TRBJ2-1, with 7 bases fitting TRBD1. This CDR3 has 12 residues. Germline-derived CDR1 and CDR2 are MNHEY and SVGEGT. V trimming: 2 bases; J trimming: 9 bases; junction bases outside the gene matches: 1.

The CDR3 reads CASSYGRVVLGELFF. The CDR3 coding sequence is TGTGCCAGCAGTTACGGCAGGGTCGTTCTCGGGGAGCTGTTTTTT. The chain has TRBV6-2 or TRBV6-3 and TRBJ2-2; weak D call: TRBD1 (5 bases). This CDR3 has 15 amino acids. Germline CDR1 and CDR2: MNHEY and SVGEGT. The V and J ends lost 2 bases and 7 bases respectively, with 14 bases between them.

The chain links TRBV5-4 to TRBJ1-3; TRBD1 agrees at 12 bases. Germline CDR1 is SGHNT and CDR2 is YYREEE (reference sequence). The trim removed 4 bases at V and 1 base at J, leaving 6 bases unmatched. The CDR3 runs 17 residues. CDR3 protein: CASSPGDRGRSGNTIYF. CDR3 nucleotide sequence: TGTGCCAGCAGCCCAGGGGACAGGGGGCGGTCTGGAAACACCATATATTTT.

The chain combines TRBV6-5 with TRBJ2-7, with 9 bases identical to TRBD2. Trimming removed 6 bases from V and 3 bases from J; junction bases left unmatched: 9. This CDR3 is built from 15 residues. Germline V gene sequence: CDR1 MNHEY, CDR2 SVGAGI. CDR3 amino acids: CASSPRTSANYEQYF. The CDR3 nucleotides are TGTGCCAGCAGCCCCAGGACTAGCGCAAACTACGAGCAGTACTTC.

V and J are TRBV11-2 and TRBJ1-1; possibly TRBD1 for D (5 bases). V was shortened by 5 bases and J by 4 bases, with 17 bases between the two germline ends. Germline V lookup: CDR1 SGHAT, CDR2 FQNNGV. The CDR3 spans 15 residues. The CDR3 region is CASSGGGGLGTEAFF. The CDR3 region has the DNA TGTGCCAGCAGCGGGGGAGGAGGGCTAGGCACTGAAGCTTTCTTT.